The 21 T cell receptor beta chains below come from one sample, sequenced in a study of T cell repertoires in cytomegalovirus infection. TCRdb used MiXCR to reprocess the reads, holding one entry per CDR3 protein. The sample carries about 360,000 distinct CDR3 sequences, over 15% recorded once. Specimen: PBMCs. The source is a human donor in good health (CMV status not recorded). Some clones in this sample may be carry-over from other donors' samples.

This clonotype was observed many times. The rearrangement joins TRBV12-3 or TRBV12-4 to TRBJ2-3; 9 bases are shared with TRBD2. Trimming took 2 bases from V and 1 from J; bases not matched to a gene: 7. The CDR3 runs to 17 residues. The CDR3 bases are TGTGCCAGCAGTTTAAAGGCGGGGGGGCCCGGCACAGATACGCAGTATTTT. It codes for CASSLKAGGPGTDTQYF.

V usage is TRBV20-1 and J usage is TRBJ1-2; perhaps TRBD1 as D (6 bases). This CDR3 region has 14 residues. The V and J ends lost 0 bases and 3 bases respectively, with 11 bases between them. CDR1 and CDR2 from the germline V gene are DFQATT and SNEGSKA (reference sequence). The CDR3 DNA reads TGCAGTGCTAGAGATACAGGGTTGGACTATGGCTACACCTTC. It encodes CSARDTGLDYGYTF.

This clonotype was counted once. The chain joins TRBV5-8 to TRBJ1-5; D gene uncertain. The CDR3 runs to 14 residues. Trimming took off 0 bases at V and 4 bases at J, with 8 bases between the two ends. CDR1 and CDR2 from the germline V gene are SGHTS and YDEGEE. CDR3 in amino acids: CASSLEQYNQPQHF. CDR3 nucleotides: TGTGCCAGCAGCTTGGAACAGTATAATCAGCCCCAGCATTTT.

This chain connects TRBV7-2 to TRBJ2-7; TRBD2 agrees at 12 bases. Germline CDR1 is SGHTA and CDR2 is FQGNSA. V was pared by 5 bases and J by 2 bases, with 10 bases of the junction left unmatched. The CDR3 sequence is 17 residues long. For the CDR3, the DNA is TGTGCCAGCAGCAGGACTAGCGGGACGACATTGGCCTACGAGCAGTACTTC. Amino acids: CASSRTSGTTLAYEQYF. The full variable domain, with the rest looked up from reference TRBV7-2 and TRBJ2-7, is GAGVSQSPSNKVTEKGKDVELRCDPISGHTALYWYRQSLGQGLEFLIYFQGNSAPDKSGLPSDRFSAERTGGSVSTLTIQRTQQEDSAVYLCASSRTSGTTLAYEQYFGPGTRLTVT.

This clonotype has a count of ten or more. This chain joins TRBV7-9 and TRBJ1-2; a possible D gene is TRBD1 (5 bases). This CDR3 comprises 15 residues. V gave up 1 base and J gave up 3 bases, with 12 bases separating them. CDR1 SEHNR and CDR2 FQNEAQ come from the germline V gene (reference sequence). CDR3 sequence reads: CASSLVGASDYGYTF. The CDR3, as DNA: TGTGCCAGCAGCTTAGTTGGGGCGAGCGACTATGGCTACACCTTC.

This clonotype has at least ten counts. The V and J genes are TRBV5-4 and TRBJ2-5, with a possible D match to TRBD1 (6 bases). This CDR3 has 13 amino acids. In germline, CDR1 is SGHNT, CDR2 YYREEE (reference sequence). V was clipped by 5 bases and J by 3 bases, with 11 bases between them. CDR3 coding DNA: TGTGCCAGCAGTTCCAGGACAGAAGAGACCCAGTACTTC. Amino acid sequence: CASSSRTEETQYF.

J is TRBJ2-5 and V is TRBV18, with D possibly being TRBD1 (6 bases). This CDR3 comprises 14 residues. Looked up from germline, CDR1 is KGHSH and CDR2 is LQKENI. V was trimmed by 0 bases and J by 3 bases, leaving 8 bases between them. The CDR3 reads CASSPPDRKETQYF. Written as DNA, the CDR3 is TGTGCCAGCTCACCACCCGACAGGAAAGAGACCCAGTACTTC.

This clonotype was observed many times. This rearrangement joins TRBV12-5 to TRBJ2-1; TRBD2 agrees at 7 bases. Germline V lookup: CDR1 LGHNT, CDR2 FRNRAP. V gave up 6 bases and J gave up 0 bases; unmatched junction bases: 14. The CDR3 runs 18 residues. This CDR3 is CASGQAYRLASSYNEQFF. Written as DNA, the CDR3 is TGTGCTAGTGGCCAAGCCTACCGACTAGCTAGCTCCTACAATGAGCAGTTCTTC.

This clonotype was detected many times. The V gene is TRBV7-8, the J gene TRBJ2-1; 7 positions match TRBD2. Germline loops: CDR1 SGHVS, CDR2 FQNEAQ. After removal of 5 bases from V and 0 bases from J, the junction contained 10 bases not matched to a gene. This CDR3 spans 17 amino acids. The CDR3 DNA is TGTGCCAGCAGCCCCCCGGTGGGAGGGTACTCCTACAATGAGCAGTTCTTC. Protein: CASSPPVGGYSYNEQFF.

J is TRBJ1-1 and V is TRBV10-3; 11 bases agree with TRBD1. CDR3 size: 16 residues. The V and J ends lost 4 bases and 4 bases, in that order; junction bases with no gene match: 8. Germline V CDR1 and CDR2: ENHRY, SYGVKD. CDR3 amino acids: CAISGLGQGVGTEAFF. The CDR3 DNA reads as TGTGCCATCAGTGGCCTGGGACAGGGGGTGGGCACTGAAGCTTTCTTT.

Regarding this clonotype: The junction departs from germline at one end; a sequencing error may be responsible. CDR3 protein: CASSEAEGGQGYF. CDR3 DNA sequence: TGTGCCAGCAGTGAAGCGGAGGGAGGACAGGGGTATTTT. V gene TRBV2 combines with J gene TRBJ1-5; 9 positions match TRBD1. The CDR3 totals 13 residues. The germline CDR1 and CDR2 sequences are SNHLY and FYNNEI.

This clonotype has a count of ten or more. The V call is TRBV12-3 or TRBV12-4, the J call TRBJ2-3; D is uncertain. CDR3 length equals 14 residues. Trimming removed 1 base from V and 4 bases from J, with 9 bases in between. The CDR3 nucleotides are TGTGCCAGCAGTTTAGACCCCAGGTCAGATACGCAGTATTTT. Translation gives CASSLDPRSDTQYF.

This clonotype came up a few times. This chain joins TRBV10-3 and TRBJ2-5, with D possibly matching TRBD1 (7 bases). The CDR3 sequence is 15 residues long. Per the germline V gene, CDR1 is ENHRY and CDR2 is SYGVKD. Trimming left V 6 bases short and J 4 bases short, with 18 bases between. This CDR3 reads CAISDRDFGAETQYF. The CDR3 DNA sequence: TGTGCCATCAGCGACAGGGACTTTGGGGCAGAGACCCAGTACTTC.

This clonotype has more than one count but fewer than ten. The chain links TRBV7-2 to TRBJ2-2, with a possible D match to TRBD2 (6 bases). CDR1 and CDR2 from the germline V gene are SGHTA and FQGNSA. The CDR3 is made up of 15 amino acids. Trimming stripped 5 bases from V and 1 base from J, with 11 bases between. The CDR3 DNA reads as TGTGCCAGCAGCACGGGGACTCAGAACACCGGGGAGCTGTTTTTT. It is translated as CASSTGTQNTGELFF. Using reference TRBV7-2 and TRBJ2-2 for the parts outside the CDR3, the full variable domain is GAGVSQSPSNKVTEKGKDVELRCDPISGHTALYWYRQSLGQGLEFLIYFQGNSAPDKSGLPSDRFSAERTGGSVSTLTIQRTQQEDSAVYLCASSTGTQNTGELFFGEGSRLTVL.

The chain recombines TRBV6-4 with TRBJ1-1; no definite D call. The germline V and J ends were trimmed by 3 bases and 0 bases, with 8 bases remaining between them. Germline CDR1 and CDR2: MRHNA and SNTAGT. The CDR3 is 14 amino acids. As DNA, the CDR3 is TGTGCCAGCAGTGAGACGGACCTGAACACTGAAGCTTTCTTT. This gives the protein CASSETDLNTEAFF.

The rearrangement uses TRBV7-2 and TRBJ1-6; D may be TRBD1 (6 bases). Germline V lookup: CDR1 SGHTA, CDR2 FQGNSA. V dropped 5 bases and J dropped 6 bases, with 17 bases sitting between them. This CDR3 is built from 16 residues. The CDR3 DNA is TGTGCCAGCAGCAGCCTAGGGGGGATGAGTAATTCACCCCTCCACTTT. Translated: CASSSLGGMSNSPLHF.

The CDR3 reads CASSPGTRPTGELFF. CDR3 sequence (DNA): TGTGCCAGCAGTCCCGGGACTAGACCCACCGGGGAGCTGTTTTTT. The gene calls are TRBV27 and TRBJ2-2; 8 bases match TRBD2. The CDR3 sequence is 15 residues long. Germline trimming cut 5 bases from V and 4 bases from J; bases unmatched to any gene: 6. Per the germline V gene, CDR1 is MNHEY and CDR2 is SMNVEV (reference sequence).

The CDR3 DNA sequence: TGCAGTGCTAGAGAGAGTAGCCCCGGGGGCAATGAGCAGTTCTTC. It is translated as CSARESSPGGNEQFF. This chain links TRBV20-1 with TRBJ2-1, with a possible D match to TRBD2 (6 bases). There are 15 residues in the CDR3. Germline loops: CDR1 DFQATT, CDR2 SNEGSKA (reference sequence). V was clipped by 0 bases and J by 6 bases, with 15 bases between them.

This clonotype has just a few counts. The gene calls are TRBV7-9 and TRBJ2-5; 9 nucleotides line up with TRBD1. V trimming: 5 bases; J trimming: 3 bases; junction bases outside the gene matches: 10. Per the germline V gene, CDR1 is SEHNR and CDR2 is FQNEAQ (reference sequence). The CDR3 is 16 amino acids. The CDR3 reads CASSPKGQGGKETQYF. The CDR3 coding sequence is TGTGCCAGCAGCCCGAAGGGACAGGGTGGCAAAGAGACCCAGTACTTC.

In its sample, this clonotype was seen a few times. V is TRBV20-1 and J is TRBJ2-3, with 7 bases lining up with TRBD2. In germline, CDR1 is DFQATT, CDR2 SNEGSKA (reference sequence). The CDR3 is 16 amino acids. V was clipped by 5 bases and J by 1 base; unmatched bases: 12. Here the CDR3 reads CSARIGLGWGTDTQYF. The DNA for the CDR3 is TGCAGTGCTCGAATCGGACTAGGGTGGGGCACAGATACGCAGTATTTT.

The J gene is TRBJ2-7, the V gene TRBV5-1; 7 nucleotides line up with TRBD2. J gave up 6 bases and V 4 bases, and 4 bases lay outside the gene matches. This CDR3 spans 12 amino acids. The V gene's germline CDR1 is SGHRS and CDR2 YFSETQ. In DNA, the CDR3 is TGCGCCAGCAGCCTGGAGCGGGGCGAGCAGTACTTC. Protein sequence: CASSLERGEQYF. Together with reference TRBV5-1 and TRBJ2-7, the CDR3 gives the full variable domain: KAGVTQTPRYLIKTRGQQVTLSCSPISGHRSVSWYQQTPGQGLQFLFEYFSETQRNKGNFPGRFSGRQFSNSRSEMNVSTLELGDSALYLCASSLERGEQYFGPGTRLTVT.